The T cell receptor beta chain under discussion was sequenced for a study of OX40 agonist ivuxolimab in advanced cancers. Clones were read by immunoSEQ multiplex PCR, and TCRdb kept only the in-frame ones, dropping some. The top ten clones hold 32% of a sample with 10,000 to 15,000 clones, about three quarters of them seen once. The length of the CDR3 is 13 residues. Trimming left V 5 bases short and J 6 bases short, with 14 bases between. Germline V gene lookup returns CDR1 SGHTA and CDR2 FQGTGA. This TCR came from an adult with an advanced solid tumor such as melanoma, head and neck, liver or kidney cancer. The sequencing here drew on CD4+ or CD8+ T cells sorted from blood, taken in a trial of the OX40 agonist ivuxolimab. This chain joins TRBV7-3 and TRBJ2-7; D is perhaps TRBD2 (5 bases). CDR3 DNA sequence: TGTGCCAGCAGCCTGGAAGGGAGATCCGAGCAGTACTTC. Translated, it gives CASSLEGRSEQYF.